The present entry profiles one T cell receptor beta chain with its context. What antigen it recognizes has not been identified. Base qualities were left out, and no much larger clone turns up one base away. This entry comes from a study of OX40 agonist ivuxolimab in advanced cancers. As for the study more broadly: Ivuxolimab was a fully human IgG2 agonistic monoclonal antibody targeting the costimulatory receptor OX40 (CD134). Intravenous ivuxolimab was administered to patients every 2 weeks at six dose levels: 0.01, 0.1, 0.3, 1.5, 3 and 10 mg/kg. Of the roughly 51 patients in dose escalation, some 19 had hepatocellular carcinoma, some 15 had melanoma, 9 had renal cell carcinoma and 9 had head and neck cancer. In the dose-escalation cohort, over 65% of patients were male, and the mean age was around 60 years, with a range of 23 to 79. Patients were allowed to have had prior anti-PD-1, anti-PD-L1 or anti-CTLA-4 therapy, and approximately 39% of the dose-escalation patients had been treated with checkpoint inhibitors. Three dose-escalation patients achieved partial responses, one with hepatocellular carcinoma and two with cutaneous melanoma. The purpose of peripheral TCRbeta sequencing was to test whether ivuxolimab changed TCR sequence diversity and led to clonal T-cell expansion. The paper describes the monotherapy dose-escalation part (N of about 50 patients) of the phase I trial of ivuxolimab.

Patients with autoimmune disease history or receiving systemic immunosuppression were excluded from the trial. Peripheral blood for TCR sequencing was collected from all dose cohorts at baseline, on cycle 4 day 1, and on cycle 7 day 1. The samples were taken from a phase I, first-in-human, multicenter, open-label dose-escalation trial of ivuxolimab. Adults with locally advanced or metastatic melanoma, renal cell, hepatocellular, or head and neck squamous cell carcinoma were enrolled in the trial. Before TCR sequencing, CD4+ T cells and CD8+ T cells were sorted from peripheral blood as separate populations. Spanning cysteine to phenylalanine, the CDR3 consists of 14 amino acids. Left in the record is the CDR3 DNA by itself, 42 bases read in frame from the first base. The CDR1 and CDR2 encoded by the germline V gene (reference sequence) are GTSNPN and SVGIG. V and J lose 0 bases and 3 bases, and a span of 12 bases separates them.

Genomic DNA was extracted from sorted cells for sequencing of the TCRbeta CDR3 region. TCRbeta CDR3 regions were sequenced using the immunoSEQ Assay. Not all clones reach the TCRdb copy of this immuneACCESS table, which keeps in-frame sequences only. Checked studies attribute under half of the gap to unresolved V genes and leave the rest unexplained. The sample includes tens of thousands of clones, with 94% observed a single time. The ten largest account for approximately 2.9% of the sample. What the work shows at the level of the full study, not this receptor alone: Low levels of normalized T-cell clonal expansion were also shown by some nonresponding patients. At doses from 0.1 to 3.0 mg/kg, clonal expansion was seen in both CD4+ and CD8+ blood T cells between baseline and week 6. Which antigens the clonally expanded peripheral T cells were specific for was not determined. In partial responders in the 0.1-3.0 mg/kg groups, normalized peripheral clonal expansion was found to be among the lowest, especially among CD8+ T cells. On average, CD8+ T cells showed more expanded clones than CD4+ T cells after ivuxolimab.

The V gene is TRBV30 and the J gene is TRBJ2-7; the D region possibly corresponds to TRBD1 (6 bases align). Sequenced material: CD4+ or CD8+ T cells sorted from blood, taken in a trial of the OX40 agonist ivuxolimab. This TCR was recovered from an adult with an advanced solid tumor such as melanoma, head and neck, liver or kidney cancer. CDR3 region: CAWSVGRGIYEQYF. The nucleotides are TGTGCCTGGAGTGTAGGCAGGGGAATCTACGAGCAGTACTTC.